The sequence of this T cell receptor (beta chain) was determined in a study of CD8+ T cells in alopecia areata. Study at large: The study gave treated patients oral tofacitinib at 5 to 10 mg twice daily. Percent affected scalp area, the SALT score, rated treated patients' severity.

Whole-study results and caveats: A large proportion of expanded lesional clones were detected persisting in scalp and blood during tofacitinib.

A remark on this clone: Its antigen is still unknown.

cDNA reverse transcribed from extracted RNA served as the sequencing template. Libraries were prepared by immunoSEQ multiplex PCR; TCRdb keeps only in-frame clonotypes and omits some of them. Of about 190,000 clones listed, roughly three fifths are singletons. Treatment given: oral pan-JAK inhibitor, 5-10 mg twice daily. Sequenced material: CD4+ T cells sorted from blood, taken at week 4, from a patient treated with tofacitinib. The receptor was derived from a human donor with alopecia areata.

This CDR3 reads CAWRQGLDRVYGYTF. Here the CDR3 DNA reads TGTGCCTGGAGGCAAGGGTTAGACAGGGTTTACGGCTACACCTTC. The J gene is TRBJ1-2, the V gene TRBV30; TRBD1 matches 7 bases. The CDR3 totals 15 residues. V dropped 3 bases and J dropped 8; count of bases not matched to a gene: 15. CDR1 GTSNPN and CDR2 SVGIG come from the germline V gene (reference sequence). Supplemented by reference TRBV30 and TRBJ1-2, the full variable domain reads SQTIHQWPATLVQPVGSPLSLECTVEGTSNPNLYWYRQAAGRGLQLLFYSVGIGQISSEVPQNLSASRPQDRQFILSSKKLLLSDSGFYLCAWRQGLDRVYGYTFGSGTRLTVV.